The rows below give T cell receptor beta chains drawn from one sample of a study of Graves' ophthalmopathy and Graves' hyperthyroidism. TCRdb analysed the multiplex PCR reads with MiXCR anew, one entry per CDR3 protein. Here the sample spans 200,000 to 250,000 distinct CDR3 sequences, 20% to 25% being singletons. The sequenced sample was peripheral blood. The origin of the receptors is a woman aged 45 to 65 with Graves' ophthalmopathy. Both conserved end residues are trimmed from each CDR3. The D gene is left open where the match is weak.

v_gene: TRBV20-1; j_gene: TRBJ2-7; d_gene: NA; CDR3aa: SARDLRGSYEQY
v_gene: TRBV7-9; j_gene: TRBJ2-7; d_gene: NA; CDR3aa: ASSPRGTYEQY
v_gene: TRBV28; j_gene: TRBJ1-4; d_gene: TRBD1; CDR3aa: ASTQTGQEYEKLF
v_gene: TRBV6-4; j_gene: TRBJ2-7; d_gene: NA; CDR3aa: ASSHPLRDLTTYEQY
v_gene: TRBV19; j_gene: TRBJ1-1; d_gene: TRBD1; CDR3aa: ASSTSGGAVNTEAF
v_gene: TRBV5-6; j_gene: TRBJ2-7; d_gene: TRBD2; CDR3aa: ATHTSGAYEQY
v_gene: TRBV30; j_gene: TRBJ2-7; d_gene: NA; CDR3aa: AWSQGGGYEQY
v_gene: TRBV20-1; j_gene: TRBJ2-7; d_gene: TRBD2; CDR3aa: SARDGASGRYEQY
v_gene: TRBV19; j_gene: TRBJ2-7; d_gene: NA; CDR3aa: ASSGGGPYEQY
v_gene: TRBV24-1; j_gene: TRBJ1-2; d_gene: NA; CDR3aa: ATSDGGGNYGYT
v_gene: TRBV30; j_gene: TRBJ2-6; d_gene: NA; CDR3aa: ASKRPAGANVLT
v_gene: TRBV28; j_gene: TRBJ1-5; d_gene: TRBD1; CDR3aa: ASNPFSGQENQPQH
v_gene: TRBV6-5; j_gene: TRBJ2-7; d_gene: NA; CDR3aa: ASSYSTRAHSYEQY
v_gene: TRBV11-3; j_gene: TRBJ2-5; d_gene: NA; CDR3aa: ASSLSRQETQY
v_gene: TRBV6-1; j_gene: TRBJ1-1; d_gene: TRBD1; CDR3aa: ASSHRQGNTEAF
v_gene: TRBV20-1; j_gene: TRBJ1-5; d_gene: NA; CDR3aa: SARGTSHQPQH
v_gene: TRBV11-2; j_gene: TRBJ2-7; d_gene: TRBD2; CDR3aa: ASSEGLASYEQY
v_gene: TRBV5-1; j_gene: TRBJ2-5; d_gene: NA; CDR3aa: ASSGAGGRTETQY
v_gene: TRBV12-3/TRBV12-4; j_gene: TRBJ1-3; d_gene: TRBD1; CDR3aa: ASSFPTGVGVNTIY
v_gene: TRBV24-1; j_gene: TRBJ2-2; d_gene: TRBD2; CDR3aa: ATSDLTGGTTGELF
v_gene: TRBV6-1; j_gene: TRBJ2-7; d_gene: TRBD1; CDR3aa: ASRGTGKSEQY
v_gene: TRBV5-5; j_gene: TRBJ1-5; d_gene: NA; CDR3aa: ASRTSPNQPQH
v_gene: TRBV15; j_gene: TRBJ1-1; d_gene: NA; CDR3aa: ATSRTPTGPNRSTEAF
v_gene: TRBV20-1; j_gene: TRBJ2-7; d_gene: NA; CDR3aa: SARDRGGGGEQY
v_gene: TRBV28; j_gene: TRBJ1-2; d_gene: NA; CDR3aa: ASSLLDRNYGYT
v_gene: TRBV4-1; j_gene: TRBJ2-7; d_gene: NA; CDR3aa: ASSQLALTYEQY
v_gene: TRBV20-1; j_gene: TRBJ2-7; d_gene: NA; CDR3aa: SARDGSLSEQY
v_gene: TRBV28; j_gene: TRBJ2-7; d_gene: NA; CDR3aa: ASSLWPHEQY
v_gene: TRBV19; j_gene: TRBJ2-7; d_gene: NA; CDR3aa: ASSIGFDYEQY
v_gene: TRBV6-1; j_gene: TRBJ1-6; d_gene: NA; CDR3aa: ASSPPDGVALQCSPLH
v_gene: TRBV6-1; j_gene: TRBJ1-6; d_gene: NA; CDR3aa: ASRLLGTLH
v_gene: TRBV7-2; j_gene: TRBJ2-7; d_gene: NA; CDR3aa: ASRPTASYEQY
v_gene: TRBV20-1; j_gene: TRBJ2-4; d_gene: TRBD2; CDR3aa: SAGGRSIQY
v_gene: TRBV12-3/TRBV12-4; j_gene: TRBJ1-2; d_gene: TRBD1; CDR3aa: ASGGGRDRDYT
v_gene: TRBV28; j_gene: TRBJ1-2; d_gene: NA; CDR3aa: ASSFYGRSNYGYT
v_gene: TRBV28; j_gene: TRBJ2-5; d_gene: NA; CDR3aa: ASRKTVQETQY